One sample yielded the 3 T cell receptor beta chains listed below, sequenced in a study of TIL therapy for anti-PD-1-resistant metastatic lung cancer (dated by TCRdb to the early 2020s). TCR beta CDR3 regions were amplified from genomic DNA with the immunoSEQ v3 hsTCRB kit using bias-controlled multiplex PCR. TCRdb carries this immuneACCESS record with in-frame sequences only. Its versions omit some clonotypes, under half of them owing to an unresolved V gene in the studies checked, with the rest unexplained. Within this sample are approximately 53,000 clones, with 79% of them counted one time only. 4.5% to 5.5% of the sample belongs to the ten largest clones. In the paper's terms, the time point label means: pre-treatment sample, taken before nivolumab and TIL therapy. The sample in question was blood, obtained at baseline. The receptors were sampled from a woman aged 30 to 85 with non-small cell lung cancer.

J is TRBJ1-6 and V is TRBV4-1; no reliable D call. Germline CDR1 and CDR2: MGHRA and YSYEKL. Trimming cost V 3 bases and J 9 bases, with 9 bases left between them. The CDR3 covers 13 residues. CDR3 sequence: CASSHAGVSPLHF. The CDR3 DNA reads TGCGCCAGCAGCCACGCTGGGGTTTCACCCCTCCACTTT.

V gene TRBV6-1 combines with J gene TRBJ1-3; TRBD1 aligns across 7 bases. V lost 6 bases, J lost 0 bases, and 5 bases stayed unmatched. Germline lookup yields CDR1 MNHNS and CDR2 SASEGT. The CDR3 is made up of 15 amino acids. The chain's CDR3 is CASSRDSLSGNTIYF. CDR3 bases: TGTGCCAGCAGCCGGGACAGCCTCTCTGGAAACACCATATATTTT.

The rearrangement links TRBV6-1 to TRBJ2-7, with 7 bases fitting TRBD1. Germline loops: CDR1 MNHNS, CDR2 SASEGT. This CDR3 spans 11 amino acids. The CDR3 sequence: CASQGSYEQYF. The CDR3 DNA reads TGTGCGTCACAGGGGAGCTACGAGCAGTACTTC.